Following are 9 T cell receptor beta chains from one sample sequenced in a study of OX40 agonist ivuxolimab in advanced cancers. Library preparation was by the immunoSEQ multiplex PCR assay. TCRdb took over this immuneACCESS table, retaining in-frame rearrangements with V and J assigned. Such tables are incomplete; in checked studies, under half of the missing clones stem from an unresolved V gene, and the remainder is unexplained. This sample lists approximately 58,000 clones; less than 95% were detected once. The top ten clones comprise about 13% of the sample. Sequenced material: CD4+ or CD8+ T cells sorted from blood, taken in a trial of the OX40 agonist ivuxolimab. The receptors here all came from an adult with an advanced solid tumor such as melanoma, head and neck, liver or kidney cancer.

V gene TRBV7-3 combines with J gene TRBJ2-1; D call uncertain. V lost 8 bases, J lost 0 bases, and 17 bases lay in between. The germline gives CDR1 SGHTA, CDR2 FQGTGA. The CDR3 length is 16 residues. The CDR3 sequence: CASSVDLMGSYNEQFF. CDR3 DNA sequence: TGTGCCAGCTCTGTCGACCTTATGGGCTCCTACAATGAGCAGTTCTTC. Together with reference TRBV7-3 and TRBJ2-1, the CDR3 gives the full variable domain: GAGVSQTPSNKVTEKGKYVELRCDPISGHTALYWYRQSLGQGPEFLIYFQGTGAADDSGLPNDRFFAVRPEGSVSTLKIQRTERGDSAVYLCASSVDLMGSYNEQFFGPGTRLTVL.

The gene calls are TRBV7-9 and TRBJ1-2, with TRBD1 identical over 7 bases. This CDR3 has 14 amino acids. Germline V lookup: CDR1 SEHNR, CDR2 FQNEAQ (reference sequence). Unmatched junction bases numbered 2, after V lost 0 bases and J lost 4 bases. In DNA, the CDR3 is TGTGCCAGCAGCTTAGCGGGACAGATCTATGGCTACACCTTC. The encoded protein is CASSLAGQIYGYTF.

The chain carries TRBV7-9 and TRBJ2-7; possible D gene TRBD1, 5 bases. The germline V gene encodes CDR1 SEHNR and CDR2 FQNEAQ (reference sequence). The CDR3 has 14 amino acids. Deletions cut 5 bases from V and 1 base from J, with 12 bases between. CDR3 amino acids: CASSATDSSYEQYF. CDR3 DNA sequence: TGTGCCAGCAGCGCAACCGACAGTTCCTACGAGCAGTACTTC.

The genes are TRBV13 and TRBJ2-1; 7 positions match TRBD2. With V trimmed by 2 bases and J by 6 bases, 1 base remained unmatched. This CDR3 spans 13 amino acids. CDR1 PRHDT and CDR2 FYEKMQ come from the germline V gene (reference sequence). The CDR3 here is CASSLRLANEQFF. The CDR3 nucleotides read TGTGCCAGCAGCTTAAGACTAGCCAATGAGCAGTTCTTC.

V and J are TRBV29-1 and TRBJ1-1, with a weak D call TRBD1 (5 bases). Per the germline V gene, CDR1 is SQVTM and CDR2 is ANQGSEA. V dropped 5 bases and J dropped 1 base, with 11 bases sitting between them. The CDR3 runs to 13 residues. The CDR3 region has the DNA TGCAGCGTTCCAGGGACCCAGAACACTGAAGCTTTCTTT. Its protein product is CSVPGTQNTEAFF.

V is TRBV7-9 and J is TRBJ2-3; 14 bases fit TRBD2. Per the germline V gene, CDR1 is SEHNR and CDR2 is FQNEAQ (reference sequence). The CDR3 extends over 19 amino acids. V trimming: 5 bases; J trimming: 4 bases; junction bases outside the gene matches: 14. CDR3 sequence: CASSPPGTSGSQAADTQYF. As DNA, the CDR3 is TGTGCCAGCAGCCCCCCCGGGACTAGCGGGAGTCAAGCCGCAGATACGCAGTATTTT.

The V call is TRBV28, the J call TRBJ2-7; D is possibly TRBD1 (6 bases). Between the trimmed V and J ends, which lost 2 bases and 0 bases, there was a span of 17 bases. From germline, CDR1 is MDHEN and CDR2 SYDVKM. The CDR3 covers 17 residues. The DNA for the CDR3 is TGTGCCAGCAGTTTAAAAACAGGGTTAGTGGGCTCCTACGAGCAGTACTTC. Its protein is CASSLKTGLVGSYEQYF.

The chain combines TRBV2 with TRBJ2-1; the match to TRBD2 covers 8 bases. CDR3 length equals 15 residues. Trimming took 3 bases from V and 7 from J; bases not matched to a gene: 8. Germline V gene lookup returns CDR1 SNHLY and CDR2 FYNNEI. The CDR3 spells CASSEIAGFGNEQFF. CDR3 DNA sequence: TGTGCCAGCAGTGAGATAGCGGGATTTGGGAATGAGCAGTTCTTC.

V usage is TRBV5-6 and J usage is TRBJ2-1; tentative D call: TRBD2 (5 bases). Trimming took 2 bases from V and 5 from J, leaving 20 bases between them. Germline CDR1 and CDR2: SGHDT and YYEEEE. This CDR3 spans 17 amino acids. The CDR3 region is CASSLEPPYDGNNEQFF. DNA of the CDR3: TGTGCCAGCAGCTTAGAACCGCCCTACGACGGGAACAATGAGCAGTTCTTC.